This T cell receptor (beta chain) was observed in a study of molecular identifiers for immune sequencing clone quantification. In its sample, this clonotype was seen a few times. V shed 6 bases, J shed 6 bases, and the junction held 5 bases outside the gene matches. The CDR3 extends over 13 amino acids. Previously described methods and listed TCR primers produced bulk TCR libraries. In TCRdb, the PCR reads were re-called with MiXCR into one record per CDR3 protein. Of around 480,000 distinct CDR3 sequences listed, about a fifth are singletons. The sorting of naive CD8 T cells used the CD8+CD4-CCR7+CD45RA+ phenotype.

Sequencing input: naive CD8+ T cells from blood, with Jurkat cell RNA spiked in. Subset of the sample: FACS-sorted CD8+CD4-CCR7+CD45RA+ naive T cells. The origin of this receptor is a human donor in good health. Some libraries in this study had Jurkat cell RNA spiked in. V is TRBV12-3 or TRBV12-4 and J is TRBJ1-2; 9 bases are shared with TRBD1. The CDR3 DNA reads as TGTGCCAGCAGGAAACAGGGGGCGGATGGCTACACCTTC. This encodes CASRKQGADGYTF.